Below, one T cell receptor (beta chain) is given with its context. Its antigen is still unknown. One base away there is no much larger clone; base qualities are not given. These data originate in a study of T-cell memory formation after mild COVID-19 (dated by TCRdb to the early 2020s). Concerning the study at large: TCR sequence clusters from the two donors were found to be largely donor specific. Longitudinal TCRalpha and TCRbeta repertoire sequencing tracked T-cell clones expanding and contracting after mild COVID-19 in a couple of donors. Two young, previously healthy adult volunteers made up the cohort, one male and one female.

These reads were obtained on an Illumina NovaSeq 6000. TCRalpha and TCRbeta cDNA libraries were built by 5'RACE with constant-segment primers, adding sample barcodes and unique molecular identifiers. RNA was extracted from every sample with Trizol reagent. Libraries were amplified in two PCR steps, with a second sample barcode and Illumina TruSeq adapters added in the second step. Libraries were sequenced on an Illumina NovaSeq with 2 x 150 bp paired-end reads. The source study handled its data this way. The reads were demultiplexed and collapsed into UMI-guided consensus sequences using migec v1.2.7. With mixcr v2.1.11, UMI consensuses were aligned to TRA and TRB V and J templates and assembled into clonotypes. A clonotype was counted as expanded or contracted only when both edgeR and NoisET called the clonotype significant, with the noise models trained on biological replicates. edgeR calls used a false discovery rate-adjusted p below 0.01 and a log2 fold-change threshold of 1. As an exploratory analysis of dynamics, max-normalized trajectories of the 1000 most abundant clonotypes were examined with PCA combined with hierarchical clustering. Separately sequenced CD4+ and CD8+ repertoires were used to assign a CD4 or CD8 phenotype to each responding clone. TCRdb trimmed the raw reads at Q25, called clones with MiXCR and kept productive beta chains. Records with the same CDR3 protein are collapsed into one entry carrying the most frequent genes and DNA. TCRdb's processing, not the authors', yielded these V and J calls. The sample profile shows 210,000 or so distinct CDR3 sequences; 25% to 35% of them were found once. The ten largest clonotypes hold 9.5% to 12% of the sample.

Germline trimming: 5 bases from V, 4 bases from J; junction bases outside gene matches: 5. Based on the germline V gene, the CDR1 and CDR2 sequences are SGHTA and FQGNSA. There are 14 amino acids in the CDR3, from cysteine to phenylalanine inclusive. Solely the CDR3 DNA is kept, with 42 bases framed from the first base. The paper's findings and limits, for the study overall: Some responding clones were detected in pre-infection memory, suggesting pre-existing cross-reactive memory T cells joined the SARS-CoV-2 response. Clones contracting from day 15 to 85 had balanced CD4/CD8 phenotypes, while a second wave expanding from day 15 to 37 was biased towards CD4+. Contracting CD4+ clones were found mainly in CM and EM memory subsets, while CD8+ clones were enriched in EMRA. The study covered only a couple of mild cases, and larger cohorts including severe cases with pre-infection samples were considered necessary. SARS-CoV-2 specificity was not confirmed for the second-wave clones peaking on day 37.

Ficoll-Paque density gradient centrifugation was used to isolate PBMCs. Recombination connected TRBV7-2 to TRBJ2-5; 9 central nucleotides agree with TRBD2. This receptor was obtained from an adult woman who had mild COVID-19 (a few samples of this study predate the infection). The sample titles of this study are shuffled in the database, so cell type and time point are left out; the donor was told from shared clones. The sequencing sample was made of PBMCs or a T cell subset sorted from them (not recorded which). The base sequence is TGTGCCAGCAGCCTACGACTAGCGGTAGAGACCCAGTACTTC. This is translated as CASSLRLAVETQYF.